This T cell receptor (beta chain) derives from a study of CD8+CD57+ T cells in acquired aplastic anemia. The template used for profiling TCR beta VDJ and CDR3 was genomic DNA. In TCRdb, the reads were re-called with MiXCR into one record per CDR3 protein. The data contain around 180,000 distinct CDR3 sequences, under 75% of them seen just once; the ten biggest clones take up roughly 42%. This clonotype originated in a human donor in good health. Material for sequencing was sorted CD4+, CD8+, or CD8+CD57+ T cells (not recorded which) from PBMCs.

The CDR3 bases are TGCAGTGCTAGAGGCCTCCTAAGGGACCAGTACTTC. Translating gives CSARGLLRDQYF. The chain uses TRBV20-1 and TRBJ2-5, with D uncertain. Per germline, CDR1 DFQATT and CDR2 SNEGSKA (reference sequence). The V gene lost 1 base and the J gene lost 10 bases, with 13 bases spanning the gap. The CDR3 extends over 12 amino acids.